This T cell receptor beta chain was obtained from a study of cytomegalovirus exposure and HLA in healthy donors. The donors were part of the validation cohort, which consisted of under 150 subjects and was separate from the first cohort of 666 subjects. The germline V gene encodes CDR1 ENHRY and CDR2 SYGVKD. This CDR3 has 14 residues. Trimming cost V 2 bases and J 4 bases; bases outside gene matches: 5. Study conclusions and caveats: Cytomegalovirus-associated status was assigned to some 180 TCR beta chains. Specificity of three CMV-associated chains for CMV antigens was verified in vitro.

Produced via immunoSEQ multiplex PCR; TCRdb's table is partial and in-frame only. The data contain approximately 180,000 clones, about 89% of them singletons. This clone was seen only a few times. Its antigen remains unknown. Sequences were obtained from PBMCs. This receptor was taken from a man younger than 35 in good health and CMV-seropositive. The chain recombines TRBV10-3 with TRBJ2-7, with 7 bases fitting TRBD1. As DNA, the CDR3 is TGTGCCATCAGTGAGAGACAGGGTTCATACGAGCAGTACTTC. Protein sequence: CAISERQGSYEQYF.